A selection of T cell receptor beta chains follows, all from one sample in a study of metastatic and nonmetastatic thyroid tumors. TCRdb recomputed clones from the PCR reads via MiXCR. The repertoire holds roughly 20,000 clones, with around 10% as singletons. The sample comprised blood. The receptors originated from a female donor with papillary thyroid cancer or a benign thyroid nodule (not recorded which). Some clones in this sample may be carry-over from other donors' samples. Both conserved end residues are part of each CDR3. A D gene is named only where the DNA matches it firmly. Where a row states a size, it is once, few, many or the class of an expanded clone; other rows omit it.

cdr3_aa,cdr3_nt,clone_size,v_call,d_call,j_call
CAISGGTSGYEQYF,TGTGCCATCAGTGGGGGGACTAGCGGTTACGAGCAGTACTTC,medium-sized,TRBV10-3,TRBD2,TRBJ2-7
CASSLVPGAGRNHEQYF,TGTGCCAGCAGCTTGGTTCCGGGGGCAGGGAGAAACCACGAGCAGTACTTC,NA,TRBV5-4,NA,TRBJ2-7
CASSFRDRGLGEQYF,TGTGCCAGCAGCTTTCGAGACAGGGGGCTTGGCGAGCAGTACTTC,many,TRBV7-2,TRBD1,TRBJ2-7
CASRPIQGRPSWANVLTF,TGTGCCAGCAGACCTATTCAGGGGCGTCCCTCTTGGGCCAACGTCCTGACTTTC,few,TRBV28,NA,TRBJ2-6
CATSGSGQNYGYTF,TGTGCCACCAGTGGTTCCGGACAGAACTATGGCTACACCTTC,few,TRBV24-1,NA,TRBJ1-2
CATSAGSRYEQYF,TGTGCCACCTCGGCAGGCAGCCGCTACGAGCAGTACTTC,many,TRBV2,NA,TRBJ2-7
CASSLGPGQMAGELFF,TGTGCCAGCAGTTTAGGGCCGGGTCAAATGGCCGGGGAGCTGTTTTTT,many,TRBV28,NA,TRBJ2-2
CASRSPGVGSNQPQHF,TGTGCCAGCAGATCTCCCGGAGTGGGCAGCAATCAGCCCCAGCATTTT,many,TRBV28,NA,TRBJ1-5
CASSRGLAETDTQYF,TGTGCCAGCAGCCGGGGACTAGCGGAGACAGATACGCAGTATTTT,medium-sized,TRBV6-2/TRBV6-3,TRBD2,TRBJ2-3
CSVETSAGDPNEQFF,TGCAGCGTCGAGACTAGCGCGGGAGATCCCAATGAGCAGTTCTTC,many,TRBV29-1,TRBD2,TRBJ2-1
CASSLEQTQETQYF,TGTGCCAGCAGTTTGGAGCAGACCCAAGAGACCCAGTACTTC,many,TRBV11-2,NA,TRBJ2-5
CASSPTGGTEAFF,TGTGCCAGCAGCCCAACAGGGGGCACTGAAGCTTTCTTT,NA,TRBV7-2,TRBD1,TRBJ1-1
CASSWTGGSNEKLFF,TGTGCCAGCAGTTGGACAGGGGGGTCTAATGAAAAACTGTTTTTT,many,TRBV6-1,TRBD1,TRBJ1-4
CSVDGLAGAADTQYF,TGCAGCGTTGATGGACTAGCGGGAGCCGCAGATACGCAGTATTTT,many,TRBV29-1,TRBD2,TRBJ2-3
CASSRIAGETQYF,TGCGCCAGCAGTCGAATAGCGGGAGAGACCCAGTACTTC,many,TRBV10-1,TRBD2,TRBJ2-5
CSASTGFSSYNEQFF,TGCAGTGCTAGTACGGGTTTTAGCTCCTACAATGAGCAGTTCTTC,many,TRBV20-1,NA,TRBJ2-1
CASGVGMENTDTQYF,TGTGCCAGTGGGGTGGGAATGGAAAACACAGATACGCAGTATTTT,NA,TRBV19,NA,TRBJ2-3
CASSQDRLPSEQYF,TGCGCCAGCAGCCAAGATCGCCTCCCCTCCGAGCAGTACTTC,many,TRBV4-3,NA,TRBJ2-7
CASSKSGVGAENIQYF,TGTGCCAGCAGTAAATCGGGAGTCGGTGCGGAAAACATTCAGTACTTC,many,TRBV6-1,NA,TRBJ2-4
CASSPRDREETQYF,TGTGCCAGCAGCCCAAGGGACAGGGAGGAGACCCAGTACTTC,many,TRBV7-3,TRBD1,TRBJ2-5
CASSFPGQSNQPQHF,TGTGCCAGTAGTTTCCCCGGACAGAGCAATCAGCCCCAGCATTTT,many,TRBV19,NA,TRBJ1-5
CASSFASRDYEQYF,TGTGCCAGCAGTTTTGCGTCTAGGGACTACGAGCAGTACTTC,many,TRBV27,NA,TRBJ2-7
CASSYSNRRAYEQYF,TGTGCCAGCAGTTACTCTAACAGGCGAGCCTACGAGCAGTACTTC,medium-sized,TRBV6-5,NA,TRBJ2-7
CASSLSLREGEQFF,TGTGCCAGCAGCTTATCCCTGCGGGAAGGTGAGCAGTTCTTC,many,TRBV7-9,NA,TRBJ2-1
CSASPGQQNSPLHF,TGCAGTGCTAGCCCGGGACAACAGAATTCACCCCTCCACTTT,many,TRBV20-1,NA,TRBJ1-6
CSAEMTSGSGNEQFF,TGCAGTGCTGAGATGACTAGCGGGAGTGGAAATGAGCAGTTCTTC,NA,TRBV20-1,TRBD2,TRBJ2-1
CASSSGLSQETQYF,TGTGCCAGCAGCTCGGGACTCTCCCAAGAGACCCAGTACTTC,many,TRBV7-9,NA,TRBJ2-5
CASGEYRGRRSLYGYTF,TGTGCCAGCGGTGAATACAGGGGGCGCCGATCACTCTATGGCTACACCTTC,NA,TRBV6-1,TRBD1,TRBJ1-2
CASSERGLEAGANVLTF,TGTGCCAGCAGTGAGAGGGGGTTGGAGGCTGGGGCCAACGTCCTGACTTTC,many,TRBV2,NA,TRBJ2-6
CASSPPWGGNQPQHF,TGTGCCAGCAGCCCCCCCTGGGGAGGCAATCAGCCCCAGCATTTT,many,TRBV7-9,NA,TRBJ1-5
CASSLVPTASGANVLTF,TGTGCCAGCAGCTTAGTCCCGACAGCCTCTGGGGCCAACGTCCTGACTTTC,many,TRBV11-2,NA,TRBJ2-6
CASSWGQGYEQYF,TGTGCCAGCAGTTGGGGACAGGGCTACGAGCAGTACTTC,NA,TRBV6-2/TRBV6-3,TRBD1,TRBJ2-7
CSALDREEHQPQHF,TGCAGTGCTTTGGACAGGGAGGAGCATCAGCCCCAGCATTTT,many,TRBV20-1,TRBD1,TRBJ1-5